Listed below are T cell receptor beta chains from one sample, sequenced in a study of T cells in Graves' hyperthyroidism and ophthalmopathy. Using its own MiXCR run on the multiplex PCR reads, TCRdb lists one record per CDR3 protein. The data show 75,000 to 100,000 distinct CDR3 sequences, around 40% seen once. The sequenced sample was peripheral blood or thyroid tissue (not recorded which). These receptors were collected from a woman aged 25 to 39 with Graves' hyperthyroidism. Both conserved end residues are part of each CDR3. The D gene is left open where the match is weak. Not all rows give a size; the values are once, few, many and, for expanded clones, a class.

d_call j_call clone_size v_call cdr3_nt cdr3_aa
TRBD1 TRBJ1-4 many TRBV6-5 TGTGCCAGCAGGGCCGGGACAGGGAAGGAAAAACTGTTTTTT CASRAGTGKEKLFF
- TRBJ2-5 many TRBV20-1 TGCAGTGCTTACCGGGAGACCCAGTACTTC CSAYRETQYF
- TRBJ1-2 many TRBV4-1 TGCGCCAGCAGCACGCCGAGGGGGAACTATGGCTACACCTTC CASSTPRGNYGYTF
- TRBJ2-2 many TRBV7-2 TGTGCCAGCAGCTTAGGGTTCAACACCGGGGAGCTGTTTTTT CASSLGFNTGELFF
- TRBJ2-7 many TRBV7-9 TGTGCCAGCAGCCCGTCAATCTACGAGCAGTACTTC CASSPSIYEQYF
- TRBJ2-5 many TRBV4-1 TGCGCCAGCAGCCAAAAACATGGCCCGGGGACCCAGTACTTC CASSQKHGPGTQYF
- TRBJ2-7 many TRBV5-1 TGCGCCAGCAGCTTGCCGGGGGCTAGGGAGCAGTACTTC CASSLPGAREQYF
- TRBJ1-6 many TRBV10-3 TGTGCCATCAGTGAGTCTTGGGCAGCAAGGGATTCACCCCTCCACTTT CAISESWAARDSPLHF
- TRBJ1-6 many TRBV10-2 TGCGCCAGCAGTGATGAAGGGACTCACTATAATTCACCCCTCCACTTT CASSDEGTHYNSPLHF
- TRBJ2-7 many TRBV7-9 TGTGCCAGCAGCCGCCCCGGCAGGGGCTACGAGCAGTACTTC CASSRPGRGYEQYF
- TRBJ1-5 many TRBV12-3/TRBV12-4 TGTGCCAGCAGTTTCGCCAGGGAGTTTCAGCCCCAGCATTTT CASSFAREFQPQHF
TRBD2 TRBJ2-2 many TRBV12-5 TGTGCTAGTGGTACCGGACTAGGCGACACCGGGGAGCTGTTTTTT CASGTGLGDTGELFF
- TRBJ1-1 - TRBV7-2 TGTGCCAGCAGCTTGAGAAGGGGGGAAACTGAAGCTTTCTTT CASSLRRGETEAFF
- TRBJ2-7 - TRBV7-6 TGTGCCAGCAGCAAACGACAGGGAGGGCCATCGGGACTAACCTACGAGCAGTACTTC CASSKRQGGPSGLTYEQYF
- TRBJ2-7 - TRBV20-1 TGCAGTCCCCTCGGGGAGCAGGTCTCTTACGAGCGGTACTTC CSPLGEQVSYERYF
TRBD1 TRBJ2-5 - TRBV20-1 TGCAGTGCTAGGACAGGGGGGTGCGAGACCCAGTACTTC CSARTGGCETQYF
TRBD1 TRBJ1-4 - TRBV19 TGTGCCAGCAGTCCGACAGGGAAAAAACTGTTTTTT CASSPTGKKLFF
- TRBJ2-7 - TRBV7-9 TGTGCCTGGAGACAGGATGGGGGGAGAGGTGACCCCTACGAGCAGTACTTC CAWRQDGGRGDPYEQYF
TRBD2 TRBJ2-7 - TRBV7-3 TGTGCCAGCAGCTTAATCCCTGCTAGCGGGACACGCGAGCAGTACTTC CASSLIPASGTREQYF
TRBD2 TRBJ2-3 many TRBV20-1 TGCAGTGCTCGAGATGTTAGCGGGAGAGGGGGCACAGATACGCAGTATTTT CSARDVSGRGGTDTQYF
TRBD1 TRBJ2-5 many TRBV27 TGTGCCAGCAGTCCCAATCCAGGGGGCGACCAAGAGACCCAGTACTTC CASSPNPGGDQETQYF
- TRBJ2-5 many TRBV5-1 TGCGCCAGCAGCTCCCGGGGCCTTCTATTTGAAGAGACCCAGTACTTC CASSSRGLLFEETQYF
- TRBJ1-6 many TRBV20-1 TGCAGTGCACGGGGTTCTCAGAGCTCCTATAATTCACCCCTCCACTTT CSARGSQSSYNSPLHF
- TRBJ2-5 - TRBV2 TGTGCCAGTATGAAATGGGGATTAGCGGAGACCCAGTACTTC CASMKWGLAETQYF
- TRBJ1-5 many TRBV9 TGTGCCAGCTCACCCCCTAATCAGCCCCAGCATTTT CASSPPNQPQHF
- TRBJ1-2 many TRBV2 TGTGCCAGCAGTGAGGGAACAACAGGGTATGGCTACACCTTC CASSEGTTGYGYTF
- TRBJ1-1 many TRBV19 TGTGCCAGCCAAAGACAGATGAACACTGAAGCTTTCTTT CASQRQMNTEAFF
- TRBJ2-3 - TRBV30 TGTGCCTGGAGTGGGGGGGCGTCCCGAGGGGATACGCAGTATTTT CAWSGGASRGDTQYF